The 19 T cell receptor beta chains reported below all come from one sample, sequenced in a study of T cells in tuberculosis. Sequencing used immunoSEQ multiplex PCR; TCRdb keeps in-frame clones, though not all of them. The sample includes 60,000 or so clones, about 86% seen only once; the top ten take 9.5% to 15%. After thawing and overnight rest, PBMC were stained with GMM-loaded CD1B tetramer, viability dye and anti-CD3 for sorting. The CD1B tetramers carried C32 glucose monomycolate purified from Rhodococcus equi. The sequenced material came from CD1b-GMM tetramer-negative cells sorted from PBMCs. All receptors come from an adult woman with latent tuberculosis.

The chain carries TRBV9 and TRBJ2-1; D may be TRBD1 (6 bases). With 4 bases removed from V and 0 bases from J, the gap between germline ends came to 11 bases. Germline V gives CDR1 SGDLS, CDR2 YYNGEE. The CDR3 consists of 15 residues. The CDR3: CASSPRGSSYNEQFF. The CDR3 region has the DNA TGTGCCAGCAGCCCCAGGGGCTCCTCCTACAATGAGCAGTTCTTC.

V usage is TRBV2 and J usage is TRBJ2-2; D is unclear. Trimming took off 0 bases at V and 7 bases at J, with 9 bases between the two ends. Germline V lookup: CDR1 SNHLY, CDR2 FYNNEI. The CDR3 covers 14 residues. The CDR3: CASSEALPSGELFF. The CDR3 bases are TGTGCCAGCAGTGAAGCGCTTCCCAGCGGGGAGCTGTTTTTT.

This rearrangement joins TRBV6-5 to TRBJ2-3, with 10 bases matching TRBD2. V was pared by 0 bases and J by 5 bases, with 5 bases of the junction left unmatched. Germline V CDR1 and CDR2: MNHEY, SVGAGI. The CDR3 runs 16 residues. The CDR3 coding sequence is TGTGCCAGCAGTTACTCAAGCGGGGGGGGAGGAGATACGCAGTATTTT. Its translation: CASSYSSGGGGDTQYF.

V is TRBV19 and J is TRBJ2-6; weak D call: TRBD2 (6 bases). The CDR3 consists of 15 residues. Germline values: CDR1 LNHDA, CDR2 SQIVND (reference sequence). The V end was cut by 9 bases, the J end by 0 bases, with 12 bases between. Written as DNA, the CDR3 is TGTGCCAGCGGAGGGGTTCTCTCTGGGGCCAACGTCCTGACTTTC. Translating it yields CASGGVLSGANVLTF.

This clone was recorded only once. The chain has TRBV4-1 and TRBJ1-2, with 12 bases aligning to TRBD1. Trimming cost V 0 bases and J 8 bases; bases outside gene matches: 10. The CDR3 runs to 17 residues. CDR1 and CDR2 from the germline V gene are MGHRA and YSYEKL. CDR3 loop: CASSQDSAGQGARGYTF. The CDR3 region has the DNA TGCGCCAGCAGCCAAGATTCTGCGGGACAGGGGGCCAGAGGCTACACCTTC.

A remark on this clone: At one boundary the junction diverges from the germline segment, which might be a read error. This chain links TRBV5-1 with TRBJ2-7, with a weak D call TRBD2 (6 bases). This CDR3 spans 14 amino acids. Germline values: CDR1 SGHRS, CDR2 YFSETQ. The CDR3 DNA sequence: TGCGCCAGCAACTTGGGGACTTCACCTACGACGCAGTACTTC. Amino acid sequence: CASNLGTSPTTQYF. The full variable domain, with the rest looked up from reference TRBV5-1 and TRBJ2-7, is KAGVTQTPRYLIKTRGQQVTLSCSPISGHRSVSWYQQTPGQGLQFLFEYFSETQRNKGNFPGRFSGRQFSNSRSEMNVSTLELGDSALYLCASNLGTSPTTQYFGPGTRLTVT.

The gene calls are TRBV19 and TRBJ2-3, with 10 nucleotides matching TRBD2. Losses at the gene ends were 8 bases for V and 2 bases for J; bases not matched to a gene: 13. CDR3 length: 17 amino acids. From germline, CDR1 is LNHDA and CDR2 SQIVND (reference sequence). CDR3 DNA: TGTGCCAGTTCCAGAGCGGGAGGGCCGGGGATCACAGATACGCAGTATTTT. Protein sequence: CASSRAGGPGITDTQYF. Looking up the rest from reference TRBV19 and TRBJ2-3 gives the full variable domain: DGGITQSPKYLFRKEGQNVTLSCEQNLNHDAMYWYRQDPGQGLRLIYYSQIVNDFQKGDIAEGYSVSREKKESFPLTVTSAQKNPTAFYLCASSRAGGPGITDTQYFGPGTRLTVL.

The chain recombines TRBV5-1 with TRBJ2-5; 10 bases map to TRBD2. CDR3 length equals 16 residues. The J segment lost 5 bases and the V segment lost 4 bases, leaving 11 bases of the junction unmatched. Germline V lookup: CDR1 SGHRS, CDR2 YFSETQ. The CDR3 protein is CASSHGLAVDRETQYF. As DNA, the CDR3 is TGCGCCAGCAGCCATGGACTAGCGGTCGACCGCGAGACCCAGTACTTC.

The rearrangement links TRBV5-1 to TRBJ2-7, with TRBD2 identical over 7 bases. The CDR3 is 14 residues long. The V and J ends lost 4 bases and 7 bases, in that order; junction bases with no gene match: 11. The germline gives CDR1 SGHRS, CDR2 YFSETQ. CDR3 region: CASSRAGSGLEQYF. For the CDR3, the DNA is TGCGCCAGCAGCCGTGCGGGTAGCGGGCTGGAGCAGTACTTC. The whole variable domain, filled in from reference TRBV5-1 and TRBJ2-7, reads KAGVTQTPRYLIKTRGQQVTLSCSPISGHRSVSWYQQTPGQGLQFLFEYFSETQRNKGNFPGRFSGRQFSNSRSEMNVSTLELGDSALYLCASSRAGSGLEQYFGPGTRLTVT.

This clone has only one observation. Here the CDR3 DNA reads TGTGCCAGCAGCCAAGGGTACAGGACGTACCAAGAGACCCAGTACTTC. Encoded protein: CASSQGYRTYQETQYF. V usage is TRBV14 and J usage is TRBJ2-5; D may be TRBD1 (5 bases). Germline V gives CDR1 SGHDN, CDR2 FVKESK. With 1 base removed from V and 0 bases from J, the gap between germline ends came to 12 bases. The CDR3 consists of 16 residues.

V usage is TRBV4-2 and J usage is TRBJ2-2, with D hard to call. The CDR3 sequence is 16 residues long. Per germline, CDR1 LGHNA and CDR2 YNFKEQ. Trimming cost V 1 base and J 2 bases, with 11 bases left between them. The CDR3 is CASSQARVLNTGELFF. The CDR3 DNA is TGTGCCAGCAGCCAAGCCCGTGTACTCAACACCGGGGAGCTGTTTTTT.

This clone was recorded only once. V and J are TRBV18 and TRBJ1-1, with D maybe TRBD1 (6 bases). V gave up 6 bases and J gave up 5 bases, with 19 bases separating them. The CDR3 runs 15 residues. Germline values: CDR1 KGHSH, CDR2 LQKENI. The CDR3 spells CASSSARGSKTEAFF. Written as DNA, the CDR3 is TGTGCCAGCTCGTCCGCCAGGGGTTCGAAAACTGAAGCTTTCTTT.

This clone was counted only a few times. This chain uses TRBV6-1 with TRBJ1-1; TRBD1 agrees at 9 bases. The CDR3 consists of 16 residues. CDR1 is MNHNS, CDR2 SASEGT, per germline. V dropped 4 bases and J dropped 0; count of bases not matched to a gene: 6. The CDR3 reads CASSGQQGAMNTEAFF. As DNA, the CDR3 is TGTGCCAGCAGTGGTCAACAGGGGGCGATGAACACTGAAGCTTTCTTT.

The chain is built from TRBV29-1 and TRBJ2-7; 8 bases align to TRBD1. V was pared by 2 bases and J by 5 bases, with 8 bases of the junction left unmatched. This CDR3 has 14 amino acids. The germline CDR1 and CDR2 sequences are SQVTM and ANQGSEA. CDR3 protein: CSVESVTGVHEQYF. The CDR3 DNA reads as TGCAGCGTTGAATCGGTGACAGGGGTTCACGAGCAGTACTTC.

This chain links TRBV10-2 with TRBJ1-2; 7 bases align to TRBD1. From germline, CDR1 is WSHSY and CDR2 SAAADI. This CDR3 region has 14 residues. V shed 2 bases, J shed 4 bases, and the junction held 4 bases outside the gene matches. CDR3 sequence (DNA): TGCGCCAGCAGTGAGAATGCAGGGGGCTATGGCTACACCTTC. This gives the protein CASSENAGGYGYTF.

Only one count was recorded for this clone. This chain uses TRBV7-2 with TRBJ1-3; 9 bases match TRBD1. Trimming at V came to 1 base and at J to 2 bases, leaving 3 bases not matched to a gene. The germline gives CDR1 SGHTA, CDR2 FQGNSA. This CDR3 spans 16 amino acids. The CDR3 DNA reads TGTGCCAGCAGCTTAGGAGGGGACAGGGCTGGAAACACCATATATTTT. Amino acid sequence: CASSLGGDRAGNTIYF.

This clone was seen only once. The chain uses TRBV2 and TRBJ1-1, with D unresolved. This CDR3 contains 13 residues. Germline V gene lookup returns CDR1 SNHLY and CDR2 FYNNEI. Deletions cut 7 bases from V and 2 bases from J, with 11 bases between. CDR3 in DNA: TGTGCCAGCAATGCGGTAGTTAACACTGAAGCTTTCTTT. This sequence encodes CASNAVVNTEAFF.

The V gene is TRBV7-2, the J gene TRBJ1-5, with 8 bases aligning to TRBD1. Germline V gene lookup returns CDR1 SGHTA and CDR2 FQGNSA. This CDR3 contains 15 residues. The V and J ends lost 1 base and 6 bases, in that order; junction bases with no gene match: 5. CDR3 sequence reads: CASSLGTGWAQPQHF. In nucleotides, the CDR3 is TGTGCCAGCAGCTTAGGGACAGGGTGGGCTCAGCCCCAGCATTTT.

The chain couples TRBV7-2 to TRBJ1-6, with D possibly matching TRBD1 (5 bases). CDR3 length: 13 amino acids. Germline V gene lookup returns CDR1 SGHTA and CDR2 FQGNSA. V lost 8 bases and J lost 10, with 15 bases in between. The CDR3 nucleotides are TGTGCCAGCGCCGTCGGGGGGGGGTCACCCCTCCACTTT. As protein: CASAVGGGSPLHF. Based on the CDR3 plus reference TRBV7-2 and TRBJ1-6, the full variable domain is GAGVSQSPSNKVTEKGKDVELRCDPISGHTALYWYRQSLGQGLEFLIYFQGNSAPDKSGLPSDRFSAERTGGSVSTLTIQRTQQEDSAVYLCASAVGGGSPLHFGNGTRLTVT.